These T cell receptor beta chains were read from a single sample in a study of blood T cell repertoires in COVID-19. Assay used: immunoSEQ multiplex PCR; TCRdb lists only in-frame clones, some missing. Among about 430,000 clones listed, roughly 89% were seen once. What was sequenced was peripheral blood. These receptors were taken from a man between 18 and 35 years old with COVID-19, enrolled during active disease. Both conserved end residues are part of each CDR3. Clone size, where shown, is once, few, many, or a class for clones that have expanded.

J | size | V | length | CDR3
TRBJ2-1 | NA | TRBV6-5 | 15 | CASSRGQGTVYEQFF
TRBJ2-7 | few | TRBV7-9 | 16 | CASSPRASGGAGEQYF
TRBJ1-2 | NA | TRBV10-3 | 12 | CAISGLVDGYTF
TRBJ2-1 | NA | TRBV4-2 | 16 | CASSQDLEDRVNEQFF
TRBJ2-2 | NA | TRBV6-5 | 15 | CASTTGGPGTGELFF
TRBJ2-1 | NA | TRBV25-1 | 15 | CASSEYSSGVNEQFF
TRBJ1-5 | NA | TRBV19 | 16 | CASTHGGQVINQPQHF
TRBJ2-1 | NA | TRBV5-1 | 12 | CASRPTVNEQFF
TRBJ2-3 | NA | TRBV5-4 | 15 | CASSRSTGAPDTQYF
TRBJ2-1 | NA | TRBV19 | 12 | CASRRTGNEQFF